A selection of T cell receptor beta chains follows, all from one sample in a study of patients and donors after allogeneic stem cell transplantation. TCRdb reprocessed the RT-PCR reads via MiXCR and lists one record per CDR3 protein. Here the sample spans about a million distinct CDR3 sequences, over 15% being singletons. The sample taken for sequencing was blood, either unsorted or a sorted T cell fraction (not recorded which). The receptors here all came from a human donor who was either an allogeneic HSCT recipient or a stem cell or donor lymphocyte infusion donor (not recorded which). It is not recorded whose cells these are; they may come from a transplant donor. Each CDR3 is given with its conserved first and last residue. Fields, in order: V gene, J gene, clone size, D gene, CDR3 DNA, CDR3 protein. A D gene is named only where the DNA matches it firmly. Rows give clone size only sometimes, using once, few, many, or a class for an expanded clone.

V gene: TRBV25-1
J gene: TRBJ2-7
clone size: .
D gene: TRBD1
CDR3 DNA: TGTGCCAGCAGTAGGAGGACAGGGGACGAGCAGTACTTC
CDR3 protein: CASSRRTGDEQYF

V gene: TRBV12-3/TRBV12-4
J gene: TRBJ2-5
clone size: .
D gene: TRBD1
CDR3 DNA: TGTGCCAGCAGACCGGATACAGGGGAAGAGACCCAGTACTTC
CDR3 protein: CASRPDTGEETQYF

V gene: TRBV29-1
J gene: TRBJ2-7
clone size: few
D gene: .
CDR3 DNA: TGCAGCGTTGAAGTCCAGGGGAGCTCCTACGAGCAGTACTTC
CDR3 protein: CSVEVQGSSYEQYF

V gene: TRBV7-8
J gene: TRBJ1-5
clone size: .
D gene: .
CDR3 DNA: TGTGCCAGTTATCAGCCCCAGCATTTT
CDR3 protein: CASYQPQHF

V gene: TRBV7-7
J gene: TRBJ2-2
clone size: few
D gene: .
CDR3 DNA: TGTGCCAGCAGCCACAGGGTCACGAACACCGGGGAGCTGTTTTTT
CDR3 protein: CASSHRVTNTGELFF

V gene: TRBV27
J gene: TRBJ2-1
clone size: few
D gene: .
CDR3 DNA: TGTGCCAGCTCCTTTTTAGCAGACTCCTACAATGAGCAGTTCTTC
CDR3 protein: CASSFLADSYNEQFF

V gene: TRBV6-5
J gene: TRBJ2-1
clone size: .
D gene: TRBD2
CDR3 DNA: TGTGCCAGCAGTTACTCGAAACTAGCGGGCTTCTACAATGAGCAGTTCTTC
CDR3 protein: CASSYSKLAGFYNEQFF

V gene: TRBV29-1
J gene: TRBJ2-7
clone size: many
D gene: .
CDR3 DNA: TGCAGCGGGGGCGCAAATGGCGGGTACGAGCAGTACTTC
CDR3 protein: CSGGANGGYEQYF

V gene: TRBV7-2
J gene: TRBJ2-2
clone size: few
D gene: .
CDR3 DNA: TGTGCCAGCGGCCAACCCGGGACCAGGGCCGGGGAGCTGTTTTTT
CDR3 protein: CASGQPGTRAGELFF

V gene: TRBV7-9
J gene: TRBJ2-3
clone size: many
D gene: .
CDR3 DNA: TGTGCCAGCAGCTCTACCGGGACCGGGGAAGATACGCAGTATTTT
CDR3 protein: CASSSTGTGEDTQYF

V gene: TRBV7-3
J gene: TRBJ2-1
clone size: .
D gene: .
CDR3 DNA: TGTGCCAACAATGAGCAGTTCTTC
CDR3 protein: CANNEQFF

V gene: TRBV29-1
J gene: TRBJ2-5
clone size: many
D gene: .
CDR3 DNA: TGCAGCGTTGGGTACCCTTGGGGGAGGAAAGAGACCCAGTACTTC
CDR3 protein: CSVGYPWGRKETQYF

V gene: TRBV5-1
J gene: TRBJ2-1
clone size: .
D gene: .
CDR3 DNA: TGCGCCAGCAGCTCTCCCTCTTTGAGCACCTACAATGAGCAGTTCTTC
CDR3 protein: CASSSPSLSTYNEQFF

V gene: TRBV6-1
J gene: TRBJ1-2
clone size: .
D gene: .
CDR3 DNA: TGTGCCAGCAGTGAGGTGGGGAGCGGCTACACCTTC
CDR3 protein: CASSEVGSGYTF

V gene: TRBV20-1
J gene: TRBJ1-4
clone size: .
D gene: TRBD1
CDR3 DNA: TGCAGTGCGAGTACAGGGGGCTTTAATGAAAAACTGTTTTTT
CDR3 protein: CSASTGGFNEKLFF

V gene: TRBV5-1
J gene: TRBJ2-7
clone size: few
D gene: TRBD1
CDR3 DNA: TGCGCCAGCAGCTCCCCCCGGGACAGGGGTCGCGAGCAGTACTTC
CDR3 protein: CASSSPRDRGREQYF

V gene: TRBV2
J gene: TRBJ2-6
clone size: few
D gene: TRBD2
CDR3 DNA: TGTGCCACCAGGACTAGCGGTATCTCTGGGGCCAACGTCCTGACTTTC
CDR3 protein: CATRTSGISGANVLTF

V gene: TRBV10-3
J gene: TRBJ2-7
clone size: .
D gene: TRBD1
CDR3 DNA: TGTGCCATCAGTGATCCCCAGGACAGGGGCTCCTACGAGCAGTACTTC
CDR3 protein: CAISDPQDRGSYEQYF

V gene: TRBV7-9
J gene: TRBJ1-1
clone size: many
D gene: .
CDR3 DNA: TGTGCCAGCAGCTTACTGGATGAAGCTTTCTTT
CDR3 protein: CASSLLDEAFF

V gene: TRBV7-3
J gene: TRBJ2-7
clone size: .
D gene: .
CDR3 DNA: TGTGCCAGCAGCCAAACTCCGACAGGGAGGACCTACGAGCAGTACTTC
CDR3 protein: CASSQTPTGRTYEQYF

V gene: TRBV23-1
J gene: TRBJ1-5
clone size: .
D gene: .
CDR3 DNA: TGCGCCAGCAGTCAATCGGTAAACAGAAGAGCTAATCAGCCCCAGCATTTT
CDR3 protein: CASSQSVNRRANQPQHF

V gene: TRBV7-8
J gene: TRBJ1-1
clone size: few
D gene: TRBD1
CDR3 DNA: TGTGCCAGCAGCTTAGGGACGAGGACAGGGGGCAGTGGAACTGAAGCTTTCTTT
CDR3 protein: CASSLGTRTGGSGTEAFF

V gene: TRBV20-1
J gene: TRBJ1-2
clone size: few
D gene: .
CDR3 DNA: TGCAGTGCTAGAGAAGGAGCAGCAAAGCGTGGCTACACCTTC
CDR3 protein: CSAREGAAKRGYTF

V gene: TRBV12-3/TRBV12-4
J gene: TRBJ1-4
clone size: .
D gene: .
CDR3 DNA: TGTGCCAGCAGTTTTGGACGTAAGACTAATGAAAAACTGTTTTTT
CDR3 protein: CASSFGRKTNEKLFF

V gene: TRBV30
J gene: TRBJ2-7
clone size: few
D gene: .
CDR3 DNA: TGTGCCTGGAGTGACAGTTTCGCCTACGAGCAGTACTTC
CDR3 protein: CAWSDSFAYEQYF

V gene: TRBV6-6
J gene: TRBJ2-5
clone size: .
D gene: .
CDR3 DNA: TGTGCCAGCAGCCTACTGGAAGAGACCCAGTACTTC
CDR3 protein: CASSLLEETQYF

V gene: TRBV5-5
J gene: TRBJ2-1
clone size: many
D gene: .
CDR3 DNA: TGTGCCAGCAGCTTGGACGGGGTGTCCTACAATGAGCAGTTCTTC
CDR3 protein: CASSLDGVSYNEQFF

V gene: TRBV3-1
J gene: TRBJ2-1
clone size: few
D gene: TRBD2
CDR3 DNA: TGTGCCAGCAGCCAAGTTTTCCCGGGAGGGCCCCATGAGCAGTTCTTC
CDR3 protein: CASSQVFPGGPHEQFF

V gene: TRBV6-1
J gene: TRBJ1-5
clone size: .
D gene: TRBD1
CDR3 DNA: TGTGCCAGCAGGATCGACCGGGACAGGGTGCATCAGCCCCAGCATTTT
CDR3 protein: CASRIDRDRVHQPQHF